This T cell receptor (beta chain) was recorded in a study of T cells in localized non-small cell lung cancer. Study results and caveats: Adjacent lung held a median roughly 56 of the top 100 tumor clones.

CDR3 length: 12 amino acids. V lost 3 bases, J lost 6 bases, and 8 bases lay in between. The germline V gene has CDR1 KGHSH and CDR2 LQKENI. With regard to this clone: Its matching antigen is unknown.

Sequenced by immunoSEQ multiplex PCR; TCRdb stores in-frame clones only, minus some. The repertoire holds about 40,000 clones, with 81% as singletons. This sequence joins TRBV18 and TRBJ1-2, with a weak D call TRBD1 (6 bases). The sequencing used peripheral blood mononuclear cells, collected before any cancer treatment. The clonotype was recovered from a male donor aged 60 or older with stage II lung adenocarcinoma. The CDR3 loop reads CASSPSGDGYTF. CDR3 nucleotides: TGTGCCAGCTCACCGTCAGGGGATGGCTACACCTTC.